Shown below are 28 T cell receptor beta chains from a single sample sequenced in a study of T cell repertoires in cytomegalovirus infection. MiXCR, applied by TCRdb to the reads, yields one record per CDR3 protein. This sample has 750,000 to 900,000 distinct CDR3 sequences, with about 29% found just once. What these receptors recognize is not known. Specimen: cultured CD8+ T cells from PBMCs, collected from culture after CMV antigen stimulation. All receptors derive from a human donor in good health (CMV status not recorded). Some clones in this sample may be carry-over from other donors' samples.

V gene TRBV28 combines with J gene TRBJ1-2; unclear D gene. The CDR3 consists of 14 residues. The germline gives CDR1 MDHEN, CDR2 SYDVKM. Trimming pared 4 bases from V and 1 base from J, leaving 10 bases between. CDR3 nucleotide sequence: TGTGCCAGCAGTTGGAAGGGTGGTAACTATGGCTACACCTTC. The encoded protein is CASSWKGGNYGYTF.

The chain uses TRBV20-1 and TRBJ2-7; TRBD1 agrees at 8 bases. With 0 bases clipped from V and 3 bases from J, the junction kept 10 bases outside the gene matches. Germline values: CDR1 DFQATT, CDR2 SNEGSKA (reference sequence). This CDR3 has 16 amino acids. For the CDR3, the DNA is TGCAGTGCTAGAGACCGCCTTAGGACAGGGATCTACGAGCAGTACTTC. Its protein is CSARDRLRTGIYEQYF.

The gene calls are TRBV9 and TRBJ2-5, with D possibly matching TRBD1 (5 bases). The germline CDR1 and CDR2 sequences are SGDLS and YYNGEE. V was trimmed by 4 bases and J by 4 bases, leaving 14 bases between them. The CDR3 is 14 amino acids. CDR3 in amino acids: CASSPQRRGETQYF. CDR3 bases: TGTGCCAGCAGCCCCCAAAGAAGGGGAGAGACCCAGTACTTC. The full variable domain, with the rest looked up from reference TRBV9 and TRBJ2-5, is DSGVTQTPKHLITATGQRVTLRCSPRSGDLSVYWYQQSLDQGLQFLIQYYNGEERAKGNILERFSAQQFPDLHSELNLSSLELGDSALYFCASSPQRRGETQYFGPGTRLLVL.

There are many counts of this clonotype. The chain recombines TRBV4-1 with TRBJ1-3; D call uncertain. The CDR3 totals 13 residues. Trimming removed 4 bases at V and 0 bases at J, with 4 bases between. In germline, CDR1 is MGHRA, CDR2 YSYEKL. The CDR3 region is CASSPDSGNTIYF. As DNA, the CDR3 is TGCGCCAGCAGCCCCGACTCTGGAAACACCATATATTTT.

The V and J genes are TRBV20-1 and TRBJ1-1; D unresolved. CDR1 is DFQATT and CDR2 is SNEGSKA in the germline V gene (reference sequence). V shed 5 bases and J shed 0 bases, with 22 bases lying between them. This CDR3 has 17 amino acids. The CDR3 nucleotides are TGCAGTGCTGCCAATCTTCCGGAGTGGAGTATGAACACTGAAGCTTTCTTT. This encodes CSAANLPEWSMNTEAFF.

The V gene is TRBV27, the J gene TRBJ2-5, with D maybe TRBD2 (6 bases). Germline V lookup: CDR1 MNHEY, CDR2 SMNVEV (reference sequence). V was trimmed by 1 base and J by 2 bases, leaving 17 bases between them. CDR3 size: 17 residues. The DNA for the CDR3 is TGTGCCAGCAGTTTATATGGGGCTCCGGGGGAACAAGAGACCCAGTACTTC. This sequence encodes CASSLYGAPGEQETQYF.

The V gene is TRBV20-1, the J gene TRBJ1-1; 11 bases are a match to TRBD1. Looked up from germline, CDR1 is DFQATT and CDR2 is SNEGSKA (reference sequence). V shed 0 bases, J shed 1 base, and the junction held 4 bases outside the gene matches. The CDR3 consists of 16 residues. CDR3 protein: CSARDRDRGSNTEAFF. CDR3 bases: TGCAGTGCTAGAGACAGGGACAGGGGGTCGAACACTGAAGCTTTCTTT.

This sequence joins TRBV27 and TRBJ1-5, with D possibly TRBD1 on 6 matching bases. The V gene lost 6 bases and the J gene lost 7 bases, with 13 bases spanning the gap. Germline V CDR1 and CDR2: MNHEY, SMNVEV (reference sequence). The CDR3 covers 13 residues. The CDR3 nucleotides are TGTGCCAGCAGCACAGGGATAGGGCAGCCCCAGCATTTT. Translating it yields CASSTGIGQPQHF.

V usage is TRBV7-6 and J usage is TRBJ2-7; TRBD1 aligns across 9 bases. The CDR3 covers 13 residues. The J segment lost 6 bases and the V segment lost 4 bases, leaving 4 bases of the junction unmatched. The germline V gene has CDR1 SGHVS and CDR2 FNYEAQ. CDR3 DNA: TGTGCCAGCAGCTCACCGGACAGGGGCGAGCAGTACGTC. Translation: CASSSPDRGEQYV.

This clonotype was seen at least ten times. The chain has TRBV7-3 and TRBJ2-1, with D unclear. The CDR3 covers 16 residues. Trimming took off 5 bases at V and 2 bases at J, with 16 bases between the two ends. CDR1 and CDR2 from the germline V gene are SGHTA and FQGTGA. This chain's CDR3 is CASSQDGTEAYNEQFF. CDR3 DNA: TGTGCCAGCAGCCAAGACGGTACCGAGGCCTACAATGAGCAGTTCTTC.

There are a few counts of this clonotype. The chain employs TRBV6-2 or TRBV6-3 and TRBJ2-5; 7 bases are shared with TRBD1. Germline trimming cut 6 bases from V and 0 bases from J; bases unmatched to any gene: 10. The CDR3 extends over 16 amino acids. Looked up from germline, CDR1 is MNHEY and CDR2 is SVGEGT. CDR3 nucleotides: TGTGCCAGCAGCCGCACAGACAGGGAAGACCAAGAGACCCAGTACTTC. It encodes CASSRTDREDQETQYF.

With respect to this clonotype: Possible read error: a much larger clone is one base away. The V and J genes are TRBV6-2 or TRBV6-3 and TRBJ2-1, with D perhaps given as TRBD1 or TRBD2 (6 bases each). The V gene lost 6 bases and the J gene lost 3 bases, with 12 bases spanning the gap. In germline, CDR1 is MNHEY, CDR2 SVGEGT. The CDR3 runs 14 residues. The CDR3 nucleotides are TGTGCCAGCAGCCCCGGGGGCCTCTACAATGAGCAGTTCTTC. This codes for CASSPGGLYNEQFF.

This chain uses TRBV4-2 with TRBJ2-1; 10 nucleotides align to TRBD2. The CDR3 totals 17 residues. Trimming at V came to 0 bases and at J to 4 bases, leaving 6 bases not matched to a gene. Germline assignment: CDR1 LGHNA and CDR2 YNFKEQ. The CDR3 DNA follows: TGTGCCAGCAGCCAAGAGATAGCGGGGGGACCTTACAATGAGCAGTTCTTC. Translation gives CASSQEIAGGPYNEQFF.

This clonotype was counted between two and nine times. The V call is TRBV7-2, the J call TRBJ2-1, with TRBD1 matching over 7 bases. The junction had 9 bases not matched to a gene; V was cut back by 2 bases and J by 8 bases. The germline V gene has CDR1 SGHTA and CDR2 FQGNSA. This CDR3 is built from 15 residues. CDR3 nucleotide sequence: TGTGCCAGCAGCTTATTTGACAGGGCCTTGGATGAGCAGTTCTTC. Its protein is CASSLFDRALDEQFF.

The sample holds a few counts of this clonotype. The chain uses TRBV7-9 and TRBJ2-2, with a weak D call TRBD1 (6 bases). Germline V CDR1 and CDR2: SEHNR, FQNEAQ (reference sequence). Between the trimmed V and J ends, which lost 4 bases and 5 bases, there was a span of 14 bases. The CDR3 loop spans 15 amino acids. The CDR3 region has the DNA TGTGCCAGCAGCTGGGCATTACAGGGTACCGGGGAGCTGTTTTTT. It specifies CASSWALQGTGELFF.

This clonotype was counted a few times. This chain links TRBV5-1 with TRBJ1-1, with 7 bases that match TRBD1. J lost 0 bases, V lost 0 bases, and 8 bases had no gene match. This CDR3 comprises 17 residues. Germline-derived CDR1 and CDR2 are SGHRS and YFSETQ. The CDR3 reads CASSLGQGLWMNTEAFF. CDR3 DNA: TGCGCCAGCAGCTTGGGACAGGGTCTTTGGATGAACACTGAAGCTTTCTTT.

V and J are TRBV28 and TRBJ2-7; the D gene is possibly TRBD2 (6 bases). Trimming took 3 bases from V and 3 from J, leaving 12 bases between them. The CDR3 has 14 residues. Germline values: CDR1 MDHEN, CDR2 SYDVKM. CDR3 in amino acids: CASSLRGRIYEQYV. CDR3 DNA: TGTGCCAGCAGTTTGCGGGGACGGATCTACGAGCAGTACGTC.

The chain has TRBV6-2 or TRBV6-3 and TRBJ2-1, with D possibly being TRBD1 (6 bases). CDR3 length equals 16 residues. Germline V gene lookup returns CDR1 MNHEY and CDR2 SVGEGT. The ends were cut back, 7 bases at V and 1 base at J, with 17 bases in the middle. In DNA form, the CDR3 reads TGTGCCAGCATCCAGACAGGCCCTAGGTCCTACAATGAGCAGTTCTTC. Its protein is CASIQTGPRSYNEQFF.

This clonotype has just a few counts. The CDR3 DNA follows: TGTGCCAGCAGTTTATCGGGGGTATGGAATCAGCCCCAGCATTTT. This encodes CASSLSGVWNQPQHF. This chain joins TRBV27 and TRBJ1-5, with D perhaps TRBD1 (5 bases). The CDR3 has 15 amino acids. The germline gives CDR1 MNHEY, CDR2 SMNVEV (reference sequence). The V end lost 0 bases, the J end lost 4 bases, and 10 bases lay between the germline ends.

This clonotype was counted at least ten times. The rearrangement joins TRBV20-1 to TRBJ2-7; 13 positions match TRBD2. The V gene end was trimmed by 4 bases and the J gene end by 5 bases; junction bases not matched to a gene: 8. This CDR3 has 15 residues. The germline V gene has CDR1 DFQATT and CDR2 SNEGSKA (reference sequence). CDR3 coding DNA: TGCAGTGCTATCCCACTAGCGGGGGGGCCCAACGAGCAGTACTTC. Its protein product is CSAIPLAGGPNEQYF.

The J gene is TRBJ1-1, the V gene TRBV6-1, with a tentative D call TRBD1 (6 bases). Germline-derived CDR1 and CDR2 are MNHNS and SASEGT. V gave up 2 bases and J gave up 1 base, with 20 bases separating them. This CDR3 comprises 18 residues. DNA for the CDR3: TGTGCCAGCAGTGAATGGGGGGCGCCTACCCCGACGAACACTGAAGCTTTCTTT. Residues: CASSEWGAPTPTNTEAFF.

V is TRBV6-4 and J is TRBJ2-1; 7 bases line up with TRBD2. CDR3 length: 14 amino acids. CDR1 is MRHNA, CDR2 SNTAGT, per germline. J gave up 0 bases and V 8 bases, and 4 bases lay outside the gene matches. In DNA form, the CDR3 reads TGTGCCAGCGCTCCGGGGGGCTCCTACAATGAGCAGTTCTTC. Amino acids: CASAPGGSYNEQFF.

This clonotype came up a few times. The chain recombines TRBV7-9 with TRBJ1-5, with D perhaps matching TRBD1 (5 bases). Germline values: CDR1 SEHNR, CDR2 FQNEAQ (reference sequence). Trimming pared 1 base from V and 11 bases from J, leaving 9 bases between. The CDR3 contains 12 residues. This chain's CDR3 is CASSLGGVSQHF. The CDR3 nucleotides are TGTGCCAGCAGCTTAGGGGGGGTTTCCCAGCATTTT.

Of note for this clonotype: Possible read error: a much larger clone is one base away. V gene TRBV7-8 combines with J gene TRBJ1-2; no clear D. The CDR3 is 14 amino acids. Germline V gives CDR1 SGHVS, CDR2 FQNEAQ. The CDR3 here is CASNLDGSNYGYTF. The DNA for the CDR3 is TGTGCCAGCAACTTAGATGGCTCAAACTATGGCTACACCTTC. Full variable domain (missing parts from reference TRBV7-8 and TRBJ1-2): GAGVSQSPRYKVAKRGQDVALRCDPISGHVSLFWYQQALGQGPEFLTYFQNEAQLDKSGLPSDRFFAERPEGSVSTLKIQRTQQEDSAVYLCASNLDGSNYGYTFGSGTRLTVV.

This chain uses TRBV7-9 with TRBJ2-5; 7 bases align to TRBD1. With 2 bases clipped from V and 2 bases from J, the junction kept 5 bases outside the gene matches. Per the germline V gene, CDR1 is SEHNR and CDR2 is FQNEAQ (reference sequence). The CDR3 runs to 15 residues. CDR3 residues: CASSLRGQRQETQYF. The CDR3 DNA sequence: TGTGCCAGCAGCTTAAGGGGACAGAGGCAAGAGACCCAGTACTTC.

This clonotype was found a few times. The chain links TRBV19 to TRBJ1-1, with D possibly TRBD1 on 5 matching bases. Trimming left V 7 bases short and J 2 bases short, with 11 bases between. This CDR3 is built from 13 residues. CDR1 and CDR2 (germline): LNHDA, SQIVND (reference sequence). CDR3 coding DNA: TGTGCCAGTACCTGGGGCCTCAACACTGAAGCTTTCTTT. Residues: CASTWGLNTEAFF.

This clonotype was recorded many times. The J gene is TRBJ2-4, the V gene TRBV7-2, with 14 bases lining up with TRBD2. This CDR3 comprises 17 residues. J lost 9 bases, V lost 3 bases, and 10 bases had no gene match. Germline CDR1 and CDR2: SGHTA and FQGNSA. DNA for the CDR3: TGTGCCAGCAGCTTGGGACTAGCGGGGGCCGCCGGGGGCATTCAGTACTTC. Amino acid sequence: CASSLGLAGAAGGIQYF.

This clonotype was seen a single time. The chain combines TRBV19 with TRBJ1-2, with D unclear. V was cut by 3 bases and J by 7 bases, with 12 bases left in between. CDR1 LNHDA and CDR2 SQIVND come from the germline V gene (reference sequence). The CDR3 has 13 residues. The chain's CDR3 is CASSISPISGYTF. The CDR3 region has the DNA TGTGCCAGTAGTATCTCCCCGATCAGTGGCTACACCTTC. The full variable domain, in which reference TRBV19 and TRBJ1-2 provide the parts outside the CDR3, is DGGITQSPKYLFRKEGQNVTLSCEQNLNHDAMYWYRQDPGQGLRLIYYSQIVNDFQKGDIAEGYSVSREKKESFPLTVTSAQKNPTAFYLCASSISPISGYTFGSGTRLTVV.